These T cell receptor beta chains were read from a single sample in a study of blood T cell repertoires in COVID-19. Sequencing was performed with immunoSEQ multiplex PCR; in TCRdb, only in-frame clones are kept and a portion is missing. This table has approximately 150,000 clones, 70% to 90% appearing once. Input material: PBMCs or T cells enriched from blood (not recorded which). Source of these receptors: a middle-aged man who had recovered from COVID-19. Each CDR3 is given with its conserved first and last residue. The D gene is left open where the match is weak. Size tells how often a clone was seen (once, few, many) or the class of an expanded clone, and some rows leave it out.

abundance	v_gene	j_gene	d_gene	CDR3aa	CDR3nt
.	TRBV30	TRBJ2-3	TRBD1	CAWSSGTGDRADTQYF	TGTGCCTGGAGCTCCGGGACAGGGGACCGAGCAGATACGCAGTATTTT
.	TRBV11-3	TRBJ1-1	TRBD1	CASSLTGDTEAFF	TGTGCCAGCAGCTTAACAGGGGACACTGAAGCTTTCTTT
.	TRBV19	TRBJ1-2	.	CASSIDRGTYGYTF	TGTGCCAGTAGTATAGATCGGGGGACCTATGGCTACACCTTC
.	TRBV7-8	TRBJ2-1	TRBD1	CASSPWQGAYNEQFF	TGTGCCAGCAGCCCATGGCAGGGGGCCTACAATGAGCAGTTCTTC
.	TRBV19	TRBJ1-5	.	CATKRAANSGQPQHF	TGTGCCACCAAAAGGGCCGCAAATAGCGGTCAGCCCCAGCATTTT
.	TRBV4-1	TRBJ1-1	.	CASSQAGLTALPTEAFF	TGCGCCAGCAGCCAAGCGGGTTTGACAGCCCTCCCCACTGAAGCTTTCTTT
.	TRBV24-1	TRBJ1-3	.	CATSDPQGGNTIYF	TGTGCCACCAGTGATCCACAGGGTGGAAACACCATATATTTT
.	TRBV10-1	TRBJ1-1	.	CASSESGTNTEAFF	TGCGCCAGCAGTGAGTCGGGGACTAACACTGAAGCTTTCTTT
.	TRBV7-9	TRBJ2-2	TRBD1	CASSLYPRGGKTGELFF	TGTGCCAGCAGCTTATATCCGCGAGGGGGCAAAACCGGGGAGCTGTTTTTT
few	TRBV6-4	TRBJ2-3	TRBD2	CASSEAGGTDTQYF	TGTGCCAGCAGTGAAGCGGGGGGCACAGATACGCAGTATTTT